Each of the 30 T cell receptor beta chains below was sequenced from the same sample in a study of blood T cell repertoires in COVID-19. The assay was immunoSEQ multiplex PCR, and TCRdb's table has in-frame clones only and misses some. Of 400,000 or so clones listed, around 91% are singletons. Sequenced: peripheral blood. The receptors shown here come from a woman in her thirties or forties with COVID-19, enrolled during active disease.

The chain links TRBV28 to TRBJ1-6; D is possibly TRBD1 (5 bases). Germline lookup yields CDR1 MDHEN and CDR2 SYDVKM. Trimming took off 4 bases at V and 2 bases at J, with 9 bases between the two ends. The CDR3 is 15 residues long. The CDR3 sequence is CASSSTAPYNSPLHF. The DNA for the CDR3 is TGTGCCAGCAGTTCGACAGCCCCCTATAATTCACCCCTCCACTTT. Full variable domain (rest looked up from reference TRBV28 and TRBJ1-6): DVKVTQSSRYLVKRTGEKVFLECVQDMDHENMFWYRQDPGLGLRLIYFSYDVKMKEKGDIPEGYSVSREKKERFSLILESASTNQTSMYLCASSSTAPYNSPLHFGNGTRLTVT.

The count of this clone is one. Distinct nucleotide sequences in the sample also encode this CDR3. This rearrangement joins TRBV7-2 to TRBJ1-5, with a weak D call TRBD1 (5 bases). Between the trimmed V and J ends, which lost 2 bases and 5 bases, there was a span of 7 bases. The CDR3 is 13 amino acids. Per the germline V gene, CDR1 is SGHTA and CDR2 is FQGNSA. CDR3 amino acids: CASSLTGDQPQHF. CDR3 nucleotide sequence: TGTGCCAGCAGCTTAACGGGGGATCAGCCCCAGCATTTT.

The count of this clone is one. V gene TRBV19 combines with J gene TRBJ1-1; TRBD1 matches 7 bases. Germline V gives CDR1 LNHDA, CDR2 SQIVND (reference sequence). Trimming at V came to 10 bases and at J to 6 bases, leaving 17 bases not matched to a gene. The CDR3 has 15 amino acids. This CDR3 is CATQTGPLLVAEAFF. CDR3 nucleotides: TGTGCCACTCAGACAGGGCCCCTACTCGTGGCTGAAGCTTTCTTT. The whole variable domain, remainder taken from reference TRBV19 and TRBJ1-1, is DGGITQSPKYLFRKEGQNVTLSCEQNLNHDAMYWYRQDPGQGLRLIYYSQIVNDFQKGDIAEGYSVSREKKESFPLTVTSAQKNPTAFYLCATQTGPLLVAEAFFGQGTRLTVV.

Regarding this clone: Other DNA sequences in this sample translate to the same CDR3. For the CDR3, the DNA is TGTGCCAGCAGTTACAGCGGGGGCCGGACTGAAGCTTTCTTT. Translated: CASSYSGGRTEAFF. The V call is TRBV6-2 or TRBV6-3, the J call TRBJ1-1; possibly TRBD1 for D (6 bases). With 2 bases removed from V and 5 bases from J, the gap between germline ends came to 12 bases. The germline V gene encodes CDR1 MNHEY and CDR2 SVGEGT. The CDR3 sequence is 14 residues long.

Turning to this clone: One end of the junction does not line up with germline, which may come from a read error. This chain connects TRBV27 to TRBJ1-2, with TRBD1 identical over 10 bases. The germline V gene has CDR1 MNHEY and CDR2 SMNVEV (reference sequence). The CDR3 sequence is 14 residues long. The CDR3 region has the DNA TGTGCCAGCAGTTCCGACAGGGGGCGAGGAATACTAAGCTTC. Translated: CASSSDRGRGILSF.

The chain couples TRBV7-2 to TRBJ2-7; 9 bases are a match to TRBD1. Germline V gives CDR1 SGHTA, CDR2 FQGNSA. The length of the CDR3 is 17 residues. Trimming took 5 bases from V and 3 from J; bases not matched to a gene: 14. The chain's CDR3 is CASSPSIPGQGFYEQYF. The CDR3 nucleotides are TGTGCCAGCAGCCCTTCAATCCCGGGACAGGGATTCTACGAGCAGTACTTC.

The V call is TRBV27, the J call TRBJ2-4, with TRBD2 matching over 7 bases. The CDR3 has 16 amino acids. Germline CDR1 MNHEY, CDR2 SMNVEV (reference sequence). Unmatched junction bases numbered 5, after V lost 2 bases and J lost 1 base. The CDR3 nucleotides are TGTGCCAGCAGTTTAAGACCCGGGGGGGCCAAAAACATTCAGTACTTC. As protein: CASSLRPGGAKNIQYF.

The CDR3 DNA reads TGTGCCAGCAGTGAAAACACAGGGCGCTACGAGCAGTACTTC. Translating gives CASSENTGRYEQYF. The chain uses TRBV25-1 and TRBJ2-7; D perhaps matches TRBD1 (6 bases). CDR3 size: 14 residues. V lost 2 bases and J 3 bases, leaving 11 bases between the germline ends. Germline V gene sequence: CDR1 MGHDK, CDR2 SYGVNS.

This clone was detected only once. This chain connects TRBV28 to TRBJ2-1; TRBD2 agrees at 8 bases. The CDR3 sequence is 15 residues long. Germline values: CDR1 MDHEN, CDR2 SYDVKM. With 6 bases clipped from V and 4 bases from J, the junction kept 8 bases outside the gene matches. The CDR3 DNA sequence: TGTGCCAGCAGCCTTAATAGACTAGCGTACAATGAGCAGTTCTTC. Residues: CASSLNRLAYNEQFF. Full variable domain (missing parts from reference TRBV28 and TRBJ2-1): DVKVTQSSRYLVKRTGEKVFLECVQDMDHENMFWYRQDPGLGLRLIYFSYDVKMKEKGDIPEGYSVSREKKERFSLILESASTNQTSMYLCASSLNRLAYNEQFFGPGTRLTVL.

The chain joins TRBV4-1 to TRBJ2-7, with TRBD1 identical over 10 bases. This CDR3 contains 17 residues. Germline trimming cut 3 bases from V and 5 bases from J; bases unmatched to any gene: 13. Germline V CDR1 and CDR2: MGHRA, YSYEKL. The CDR3 protein is CASSHPSTGTGVHEQYF. As DNA, the CDR3 is TGCGCCAGCAGCCATCCGTCGACCGGGACAGGGGTCCACGAGCAGTACTTC.

This sequence joins TRBV18 and TRBJ2-1; 7 bases are shared with TRBD1. Trimming at V came to 1 base and at J to 6 bases, leaving 3 bases not matched to a gene. The CDR3 extends over 14 amino acids. Germline assignment: CDR1 KGHSH and CDR2 LQKENI. The CDR3 here is CASSPQGAGNEQFF. The CDR3 nucleotides are TGTGCCAGCTCACCACAGGGGGCTGGCAATGAGCAGTTCTTC.

V gene TRBV7-2 combines with J gene TRBJ1-2; D is ambiguous. Germline CDR1 and CDR2: SGHTA and FQGNSA. Trimming shortened V by 1 base and J by 1 base, and 10 bases separated the two germline ends. The CDR3 sequence is 15 residues long. CDR3 region: CASSLGPAGNYGYTF. The CDR3 bases are TGTGCCAGCAGCTTAGGGCCTGCGGGTAACTATGGCTACACCTTC. Variable domain in full (rest from reference TRBV7-2 and TRBJ1-2): GAGVSQSPSNKVTEKGKDVELRCDPISGHTALYWYRQSLGQGLEFLIYFQGNSAPDKSGLPSDRFSAERTGGSVSTLTIQRTQQEDSAVYLCASSLGPAGNYGYTFGSGTRLTVV.

The CDR3 nucleotides are TGCGCCAGCAGCTTGAGGGGAGGGACAGGAGGCTACACCTTC. This gives the protein CASSLRGGTGGYTF. This chain links TRBV5-1 with TRBJ1-2; TRBD1 matches at 8 bases. This CDR3 is built from 14 residues. Germline trimming cut 1 base from V and 8 bases from J; bases unmatched to any gene: 7. Germline-derived CDR1 and CDR2 are SGHRS and YFSETQ.

V usage is TRBV13 and J usage is TRBJ2-1; the match to TRBD2 covers 14 bases. V lost 4 bases to trimming and J lost 8 bases; unmatched junction nucleotides: 7. The CDR3 spans 16 residues. Looked up from germline, CDR1 is PRHDT and CDR2 is FYEKMQ (reference sequence). The CDR3 DNA reads as TGTGCCAGCAGCTGGGCGGGACTAGCGGGAGTCGATGAGCAGTTCTTC. Amino acid sequence: CASSWAGLAGVDEQFF.

V is TRBV5-5 and J is TRBJ2-3; 8 positions match TRBD1. Trimming removed 4 bases from V and 2 bases from J; junction bases left unmatched: 9. Germline V CDR1 and CDR2: SGHKS, YYEKEE (reference sequence). CDR3 length: 16 amino acids. CDR3 loop: CASSKGQGGFTDTQYF. In DNA form, the CDR3 reads TGTGCCAGCAGCAAAGGACAGGGAGGCTTCACAGATACGCAGTATTTT.

Notes on this clone: The junction departs from germline at one end; a sequencing error may be responsible. The CDR3 DNA sequence: TGTGCTAGCAGCTTAGCGCCGCAGGGGGCCTACGAGCAGTACTTC. Amino acids: CASSLAPQGAYEQYF. The rearrangement links TRBV7-7 to TRBJ2-7; 7 positions agree with TRBD1. This CDR3 region has 15 residues. Germline CDR1 reads SSHAT; CDR2 reads FNYEAQ (reference sequence).

CDR3 residues: CASSLPGYSGNTIYF. Written as DNA, the CDR3 is TGTGCCAGCAGCTTACCGGGGTACTCTGGAAACACCATATATTTT. The rearrangement joins TRBV7-2 to TRBJ1-3; D call uncertain. V lost 2 bases and J lost 0, with 8 bases in between. Looked up from germline, CDR1 is SGHTA and CDR2 is FQGNSA. The CDR3 consists of 15 residues.

The J gene is TRBJ2-1, the V gene TRBV5-1, with 7 bases matching TRBD1. CDR3 length: 16 amino acids. J gave up 3 bases and V 4 bases, and 10 bases lay outside the gene matches. Looked up from germline, CDR1 is SGHRS and CDR2 is YFSETQ. The CDR3 sequence is CASSTKTGKSYNEQFF. The CDR3 DNA sequence: TGCGCCAGCAGCACCAAGACAGGGAAGAGCTACAATGAGCAGTTCTTC.

The rearrangement joins TRBV9 to TRBJ1-6; D might be TRBD1 (5 bases). Germline V gives CDR1 SGDLS, CDR2 YYNGEE. This CDR3 contains 15 residues. Trimming pared 6 bases from V and 10 bases from J, leaving 20 bases between. The CDR3 here is CASTTEDSRRSPLHF. In DNA form, the CDR3 reads TGTGCCAGCACCACGGAAGACAGTCGTCGATCACCCCTCCACTTT.

This chain joins TRBV6-6 and TRBJ2-2; no reliable D call. Germline V lookup: CDR1 MNHNY, CDR2 SVGAGI (reference sequence). Trimming removed 6 bases from V and 0 bases from J, with 5 bases in between. The CDR3 contains 13 residues. The CDR3 sequence: CASRTSNTGELFF. Here the CDR3 DNA reads TGTGCCAGCAGGACATCGAACACCGGGGAGCTGTTTTTT.

The chain links TRBV6-4 to TRBJ1-2; 7 bases are a match to TRBD1. V trimming: 2 bases; J trimming: 2 bases; junction bases outside the gene matches: 8. The CDR3 totals 16 residues. Germline CDR1 reads MRHNA; CDR2 reads SNTAGT. DNA for the CDR3: TGTGCCAGCAGTGACCAACCGGGACAGACAAACTATGGCTACACCTTC. Translated, it gives CASSDQPGQTNYGYTF.

This clone was observed once. The V and J genes are TRBV9 and TRBJ2-7; 8 bases map to TRBD1. The ends lost 3 bases at V and 3 bases at J; junction bases unmatched: 2. This CDR3 is built from 13 residues. Germline V CDR1 and CDR2: SGDLS, YYNGEE. CDR3 DNA: TGTGCCAGCAGCGGCGGACAGGGCTACGAGCAGTACTTC. Translating it yields CASSGGQGYEQYF.

The chain links TRBV3-1 (or the pseudogene TRBV3-2) to TRBJ1-1, with D perhaps TRBD1 (6 bases). V was trimmed by 6 bases and J by 11 bases, leaving 28 bases between them. Germline values: CDR1 LGHDT, CDR2 YNNKEL (reference sequence). The CDR3 has 16 amino acids. CDR3: CASSHRWGLGTQGAFF. The CDR3 DNA sequence: TGTGCCAGCAGTCATAGGTGGGGTTTGGGTACTCAGGGGGCTTTCTTT.

The rearrangement links TRBV10-1 to TRBJ2-1; 12 bases agree with TRBD2. The CDR3 length is 16 residues. Germline lookup yields CDR1 WNHNN and CDR2 SYGVQD (reference sequence). Losses at the gene ends were 8 bases for V and 3 bases for J; bases not matched to a gene: 8. The CDR3 bases are TGCGCCAGCGGGCTAGCGGGAGGGCCCAGCTACAATGAGCAGTTCTTC. It is translated as CASGLAGGPSYNEQFF.

The rearrangement joins TRBV5-5 to TRBJ2-2; a possible D gene is TRBD2 (5 bases). Trimming pared 1 base from V and 3 bases from J, leaving 7 bases between. The CDR3 totals 14 residues. Per germline, CDR1 SGHKS and CDR2 YYEKEE (reference sequence). The chain's CDR3 is CASSLTRYTGELFF. CDR3 DNA: TGTGCCAGCAGCTTGACTAGATACACCGGGGAGCTGTTTTTT.

The rearrangement uses TRBV28 and TRBJ2-5, with TRBD2 as a possible D gene (7 bases). The CDR3 spans 14 residues. V shed 5 bases and J shed 5 bases, with 15 bases lying between them. Germline lookup yields CDR1 MDHEN and CDR2 SYDVKM. The CDR3 coding sequence is TGTGCCAGCAGTCCCGGGGGGCGCGGTGAGACCCAGTACTTC. It encodes CASSPGGRGETQYF. Together with reference TRBV28 and TRBJ2-5, the CDR3 gives the full variable domain: DVKVTQSSRYLVKRTGEKVFLECVQDMDHENMFWYRQDPGLGLRLIYFSYDVKMKEKGDIPEGYSVSREKKERFSLILESASTNQTSMYLCASSPGGRGETQYFGPGTRLLVL.

The chain employs TRBV6-5 and TRBJ2-7; D might be TRBD1 (6 bases). Germline assignment: CDR1 MNHEY and CDR2 SVGAGI. The length of the CDR3 is 15 residues. V was cut by 3 bases and J by 3 bases, with 15 bases left in between. CDR3 residues: CASSYGLGHLYEQYF. The DNA of the CDR3 is TGTGCCAGCAGTTATGGCCTGGGACATCTCTACGAGCAGTACTTC.

The rearrangement uses TRBV29-1 and TRBJ1-2, with D possibly matching TRBD1 (5 bases). The CDR3 runs to 14 residues. Trimming shortened V by 3 bases and J by 3 bases, and 14 bases separated the two germline ends. CDR1 is SQVTM, CDR2 ANQGSEA, per germline. The CDR3 is CSVEGLSPDYGYTF. Written as DNA, the CDR3 is TGCAGCGTTGAGGGACTTTCGCCGGACTATGGCTACACCTTC.

The V gene is TRBV3-1 (or the pseudogene TRBV3-2), the J gene TRBJ2-3, with 7 bases matching TRBD1. The CDR3 covers 13 residues. Per the germline V gene, CDR1 is LGHDT and CDR2 is YNNKEL (reference sequence). V was clipped by 4 bases and J by 6 bases; unmatched bases: 4. The CDR3 loop is CASSPTGDDTQYF. CDR3 in DNA: TGTGCCAGCAGCCCAACAGGGGACGATACGCAGTATTTT.

This chain connects TRBV19 to TRBJ1-2; D might be TRBD1 (5 bases). Trimming stripped 2 bases from V and 6 bases from J, with 7 bases between. Germline lookup yields CDR1 LNHDA and CDR2 SQIVND (reference sequence). There are 12 residues in the CDR3. CDR3 protein: CASSIWGDGYTF. CDR3 nucleotides: TGTGCCAGTAGTATATGGGGGGATGGCTACACCTTC.